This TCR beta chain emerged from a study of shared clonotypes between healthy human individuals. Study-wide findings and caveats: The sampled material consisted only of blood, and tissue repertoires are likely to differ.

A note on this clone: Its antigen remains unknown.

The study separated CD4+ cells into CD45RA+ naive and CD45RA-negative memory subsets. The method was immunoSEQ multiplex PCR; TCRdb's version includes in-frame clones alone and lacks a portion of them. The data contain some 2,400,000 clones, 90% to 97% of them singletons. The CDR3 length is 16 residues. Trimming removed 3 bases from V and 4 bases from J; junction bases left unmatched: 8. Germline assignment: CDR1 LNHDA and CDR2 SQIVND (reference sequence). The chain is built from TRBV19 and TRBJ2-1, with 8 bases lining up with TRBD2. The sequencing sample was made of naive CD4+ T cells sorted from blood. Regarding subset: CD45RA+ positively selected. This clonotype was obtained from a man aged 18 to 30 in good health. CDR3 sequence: CASSISLAGRYNEQFF. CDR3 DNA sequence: TGTGCCAGTAGTATCTCCCTAGCGGGCCGATACAATGAGCAGTTCTTC.